This record looks at one TCR beta chain sequence and its context. Its specificity is unknown. Runs used v3.0 of the immunoSEQ assay and were done at survey level. Sequencing used immunoSEQ multiplex PCR; TCRdb keeps in-frame clones, though not all of them. The sample lists some 20,000 clones; around three quarters were seen once. CDR1 and CDR2 (germline): SGHTA, FQGNSA. This CDR3 region has 12 residues. The V end lost 5 bases, the J end lost 7 bases, and 11 bases lay between the germline ends. The record originates from a study of long-term antiretroviral therapy in people with HIV. Points from the study as a whole: Transplant donor controls retained higher diversity, though diversity increased after ART.

The TCR originated in a man between 50 and 59 years old with HIV. Sequencing used unsorted PBMCs, obtained 2.2 years after starting antiretroviral therapy. This chain links TRBV7-2 with TRBJ1-2, with a weak D call TRBD1 (6 bases). CDR3 DNA: TGTGCCAGCAGCCCCGACAGGACTGGCTACACCTTC. Protein sequence: CASSPDRTGYTF.